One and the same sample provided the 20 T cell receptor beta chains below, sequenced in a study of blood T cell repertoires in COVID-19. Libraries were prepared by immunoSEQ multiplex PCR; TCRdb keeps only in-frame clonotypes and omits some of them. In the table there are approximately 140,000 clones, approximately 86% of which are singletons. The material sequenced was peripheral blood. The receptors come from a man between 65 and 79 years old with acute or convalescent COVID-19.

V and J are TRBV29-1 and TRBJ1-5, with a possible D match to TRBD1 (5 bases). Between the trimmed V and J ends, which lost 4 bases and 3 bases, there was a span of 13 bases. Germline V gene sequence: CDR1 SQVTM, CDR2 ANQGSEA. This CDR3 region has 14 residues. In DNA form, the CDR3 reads TGCAGCGTTGGGGAAACGGGGGTCAATCAGCCCCAGCATTTT. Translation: CSVGETGVNQPQHF. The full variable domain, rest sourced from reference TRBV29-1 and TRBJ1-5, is SAVISQKPSRDICQRGTSLTIQCQVDSQVTMMFWYRQQPGQSLTLIATANQGSEATYESGFVIDKFPISRPNLTFSTLTVSNMSPEDSSIYLCSVGETGVNQPQHFGDGTRLSIL.

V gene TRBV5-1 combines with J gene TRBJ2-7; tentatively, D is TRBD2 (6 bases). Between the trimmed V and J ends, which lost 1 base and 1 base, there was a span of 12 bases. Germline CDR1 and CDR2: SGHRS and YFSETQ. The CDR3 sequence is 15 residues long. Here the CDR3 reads CASSLLPTRSYEQYF. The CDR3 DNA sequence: TGCGCCAGCAGCTTGTTGCCGACTAGGTCCTACGAGCAGTACTTC.

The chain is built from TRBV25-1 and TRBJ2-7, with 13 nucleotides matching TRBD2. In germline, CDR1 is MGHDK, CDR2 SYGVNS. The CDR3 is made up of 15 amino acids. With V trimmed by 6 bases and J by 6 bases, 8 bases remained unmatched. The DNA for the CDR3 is TGTGCCAGCAGCCTGGCCGGACTAGCGGGAGCCGAGCAGTACTTC. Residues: CASSLAGLAGAEQYF.

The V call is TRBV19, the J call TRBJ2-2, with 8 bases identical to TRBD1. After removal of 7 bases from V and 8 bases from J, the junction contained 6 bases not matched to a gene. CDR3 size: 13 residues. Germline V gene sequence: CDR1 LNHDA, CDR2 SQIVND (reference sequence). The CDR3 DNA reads TGTGCCAGTACCCTCCGGACAGGGGGGGAGCTGTTTTTT. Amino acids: CASTLRTGGELFF.

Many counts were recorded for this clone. CDR3 coding DNA: TGTGCCAGCAGCCCCAATGCGGGGCCCAAAGCGATCGAGCAGTTCTTC. This encodes CASSPNAGPKAIEQFF. The chain couples TRBV11-3 to TRBJ2-1, with a weak D call TRBD2 (6 bases). CDR3 length: 16 amino acids. CDR1 and CDR2 (germline): SGHNT, YENEEA. The germline V and J ends were trimmed by 5 bases and 10 bases, with 24 bases remaining between them.

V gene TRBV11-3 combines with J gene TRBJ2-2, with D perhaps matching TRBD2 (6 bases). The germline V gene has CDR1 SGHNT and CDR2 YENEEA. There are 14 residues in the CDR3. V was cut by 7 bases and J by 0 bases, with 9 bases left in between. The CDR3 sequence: CASKRAANTGELFF. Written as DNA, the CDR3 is TGTGCCAGCAAGCGGGCGGCGAACACCGGGGAGCTGTTTTTT.

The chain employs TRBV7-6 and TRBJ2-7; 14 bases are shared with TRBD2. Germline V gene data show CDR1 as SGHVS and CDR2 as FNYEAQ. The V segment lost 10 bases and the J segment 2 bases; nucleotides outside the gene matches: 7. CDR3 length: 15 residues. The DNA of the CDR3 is TGTGCCAAAGGGACTAGCGGGAGTCTCCCCTACGAGCAGTACTTC. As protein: CAKGTSGSLPYEQYF.

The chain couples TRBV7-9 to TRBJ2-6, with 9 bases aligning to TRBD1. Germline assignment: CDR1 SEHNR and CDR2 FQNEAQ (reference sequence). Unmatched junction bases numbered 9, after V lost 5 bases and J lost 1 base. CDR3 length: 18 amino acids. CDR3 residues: CASSRRDREPSGANVLTF. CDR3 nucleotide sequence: TGTGCCAGCAGCAGGCGGGACAGGGAACCTTCTGGGGCCAACGTCCTGACTTTC.

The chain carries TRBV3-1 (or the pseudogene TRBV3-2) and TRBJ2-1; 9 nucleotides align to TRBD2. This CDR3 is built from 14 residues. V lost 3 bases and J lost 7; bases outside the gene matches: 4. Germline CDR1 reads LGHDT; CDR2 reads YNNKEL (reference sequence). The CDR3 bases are TGTGCCAGCAGCCACACTAGCGGGCTTAATGAGCAGTTCTTC. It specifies CASSHTSGLNEQFF.

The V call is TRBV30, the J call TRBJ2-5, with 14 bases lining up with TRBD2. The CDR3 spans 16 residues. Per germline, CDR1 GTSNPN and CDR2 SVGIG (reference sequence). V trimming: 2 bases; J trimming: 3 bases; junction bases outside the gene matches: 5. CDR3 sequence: CAWSRGLAGDKETQYF. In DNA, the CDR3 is TGTGCCTGGAGTAGGGGACTAGCGGGAGACAAAGAGACCCAGTACTTC. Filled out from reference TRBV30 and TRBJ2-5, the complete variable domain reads SQTIHQWPATLVQPVGSPLSLECTVEGTSNPNLYWYRQAAGRGLQLLFYSVGIGQISSEVPQNLSASRPQDRQFILSSKKLLLSDSGFYLCAWSRGLAGDKETQYFGPGTRLLVL.

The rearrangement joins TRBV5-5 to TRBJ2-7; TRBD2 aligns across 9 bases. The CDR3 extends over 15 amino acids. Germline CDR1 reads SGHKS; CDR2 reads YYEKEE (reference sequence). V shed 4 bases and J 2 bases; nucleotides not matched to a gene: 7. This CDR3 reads CASSVTSGLAYEQYF. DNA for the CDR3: TGTGCCAGCAGCGTGACTAGCGGCCTTGCCTACGAGCAGTACTTC.

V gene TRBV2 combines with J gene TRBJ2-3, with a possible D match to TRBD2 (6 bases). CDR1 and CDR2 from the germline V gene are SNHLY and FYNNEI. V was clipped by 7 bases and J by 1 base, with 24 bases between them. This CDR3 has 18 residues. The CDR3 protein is CASIPTTSPGVGTDTQYF. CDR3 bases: TGTGCCAGCATTCCCACCACTAGCCCCGGAGTAGGCACAGATACGCAGTATTTT.

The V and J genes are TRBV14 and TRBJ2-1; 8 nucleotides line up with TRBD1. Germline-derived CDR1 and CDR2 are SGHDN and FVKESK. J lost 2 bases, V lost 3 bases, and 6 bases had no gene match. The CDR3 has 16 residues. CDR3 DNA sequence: TGTGCCAGCAGCCAGGCGGGACAGGCCACCTACAATGAGCAGTTCTTC. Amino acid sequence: CASSQAGQATYNEQFF.

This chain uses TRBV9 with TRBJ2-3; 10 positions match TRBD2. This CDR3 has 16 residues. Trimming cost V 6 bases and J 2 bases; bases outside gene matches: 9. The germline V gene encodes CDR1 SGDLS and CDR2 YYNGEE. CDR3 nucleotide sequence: TGTGCCAGCAACGTTTTAGCGGGAGGCACCACAGATACGCAGTATTTT. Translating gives CASNVLAGGTTDTQYF.

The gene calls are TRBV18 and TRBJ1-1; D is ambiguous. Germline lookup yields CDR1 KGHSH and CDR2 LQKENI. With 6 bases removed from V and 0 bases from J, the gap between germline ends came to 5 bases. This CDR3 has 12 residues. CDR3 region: CASSTVNTEAFF. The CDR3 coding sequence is TGTGCCAGCTCTACAGTGAACACTGAAGCTTTCTTT.

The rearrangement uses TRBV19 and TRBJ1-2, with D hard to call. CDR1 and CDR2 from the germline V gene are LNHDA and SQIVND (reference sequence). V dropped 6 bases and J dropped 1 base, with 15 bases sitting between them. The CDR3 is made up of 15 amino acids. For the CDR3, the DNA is TGTGCCAGTAGGAATCGAAGCGGGGATAACTATGGCTACACCTTC. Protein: CASRNRSGDNYGYTF. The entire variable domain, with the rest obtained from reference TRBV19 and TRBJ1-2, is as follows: DGGITQSPKYLFRKEGQNVTLSCEQNLNHDAMYWYRQDPGQGLRLIYYSQIVNDFQKGDIAEGYSVSREKKESFPLTVTSAQKNPTAFYLCASRNRSGDNYGYTFGSGTRLTVV.

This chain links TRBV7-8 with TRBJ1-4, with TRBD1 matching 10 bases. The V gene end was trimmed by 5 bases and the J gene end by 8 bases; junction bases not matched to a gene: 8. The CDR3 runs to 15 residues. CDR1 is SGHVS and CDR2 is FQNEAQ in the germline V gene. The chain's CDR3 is CASSRGTGVREKLFF. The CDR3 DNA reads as TGTGCCAGCAGCCGAGGGACAGGGGTGCGGGAAAAACTGTTTTTT.

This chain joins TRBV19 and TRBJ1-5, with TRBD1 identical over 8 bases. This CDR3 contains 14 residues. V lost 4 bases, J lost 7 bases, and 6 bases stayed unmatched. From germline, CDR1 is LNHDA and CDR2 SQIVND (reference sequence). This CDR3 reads CASSRTGFGQPQHF. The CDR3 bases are TGTGCCAGTAGTAGGACAGGGTTTGGCCAGCCCCAGCATTTT.

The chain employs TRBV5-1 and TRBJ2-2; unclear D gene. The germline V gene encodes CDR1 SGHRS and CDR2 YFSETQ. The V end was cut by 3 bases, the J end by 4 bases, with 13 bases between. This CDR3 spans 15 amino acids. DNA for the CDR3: TGCGCCAGCAGCTCGGAGTTGAGGCCCACCGGGGAGCTGTTTTTT. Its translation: CASSSELRPTGELFF. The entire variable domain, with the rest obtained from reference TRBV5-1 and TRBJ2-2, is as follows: KAGVTQTPRYLIKTRGQQVTLSCSPISGHRSVSWYQQTPGQGLQFLFEYFSETQRNKGNFPGRFSGRQFSNSRSEMNVSTLELGDSALYLCASSSELRPTGELFFGEGSRLTVL.

The DNA of the CDR3 is TGTGCCAGCAGCTGGACTAGCGGGGGTTACAATGAGCAGTTCTTC. It is translated as CASSWTSGGYNEQFF. The chain uses TRBV13 and TRBJ2-1, with 13 bases identical to TRBD2. The V gene's germline CDR1 is PRHDT and CDR2 FYEKMQ (reference sequence). This CDR3 is built from 15 residues. J lost 4 bases, V lost 4 bases, and 1 base had no gene match.